The 31 T cell receptor beta chains below all came from one sample that was sequenced in a study of blood T cell repertoires in COVID-19. Clones were sequenced by immunoSEQ multiplex PCR, and TCRdb holds only the in-frame ones, with some missing. The data hold 72,000 or so clones, with 82% observed a single time. The sequenced sample was peripheral blood. These TCRs come from a man older than 75 with active COVID-19.

In this sample, this clone turned up many times. J is TRBJ1-2 and V is TRBV27, with D perhaps matching TRBD1 (5 bases). The CDR3 totals 13 residues. V lost 7 bases and J 5 bases, leaving 14 bases between the germline ends. The germline V gene has CDR1 MNHEY and CDR2 SMNVEV (reference sequence). The CDR3 nucleotides read TGTGCCAGCACGTCGGGGACTGGATATGGCTACACCTTC. Its translation is CASTSGTGYGYTF.

This chain connects TRBV2 to TRBJ1-4; D is ambiguous. The CDR3 is 15 amino acids. Germline V CDR1 and CDR2: SNHLY, FYNNEI. Trimming removed 2 bases from V and 0 bases from J, with 7 bases in between. The CDR3 is CASSELQTTNEKLFF. Here the CDR3 DNA reads TGTGCCAGCAGTGAACTACAGACAACTAATGAAAAACTGTTTTTT.

The sample holds many counts of this clone. The V call is TRBV4-3, the J call TRBJ1-2; no clear D gene. V shed 3 bases and J shed 0 bases, with 8 bases lying between them. The CDR3 consists of 14 residues. Germline V CDR1 and CDR2: LGHNA, YSLEER. The CDR3 loop is CASSQTGANYGYTF. In nucleotides, the CDR3 is TGCGCCAGCAGCCAGACGGGAGCTAACTATGGCTACACCTTC.

V usage is TRBV7-7 and J usage is TRBJ2-5; TRBD2 matches 12 bases. V shed 5 bases and J 4 bases; nucleotides not matched to a gene: 5. The CDR3 is 15 residues long. The germline CDR1 and CDR2 sequences are SSHAT and FNYEAQ (reference sequence). The CDR3: CASSPSGGAGETQYF. CDR3 coding DNA: TGTGCCAGCAGCCCTAGCGGGGGGGCCGGAGAGACCCAGTACTTC.

V usage is TRBV4-2 and J usage is TRBJ2-7; no definite D call. Germline V gene lookup returns CDR1 LGHNA and CDR2 YNFKEQ. The CDR3 is made up of 16 amino acids. Trimming cost V 0 bases and J 5 bases, with 17 bases left between them. The CDR3 reads CASSQDLLAFFHEQYF. The CDR3 nucleotides read TGTGCCAGCAGCCAAGATCTGCTCGCGTTTTTCCACGAGCAGTACTTC.

This chain uses TRBV19 with TRBJ2-3, with D maybe TRBD1 (5 bases). Trimming removed 5 bases at V and 1 base at J, with 19 bases between. The CDR3 is 17 residues long. The germline CDR1 and CDR2 sequences are LNHDA and SQIVND (reference sequence). The CDR3 DNA reads as TGTGCCAGTAGTCTCTCCCTGCAGGGTGGAGGCACAGATACGCAGTATTTT. Protein sequence: CASSLSLQGGGTDTQYF.

The chain recombines TRBV5-1 with TRBJ2-1; 11 bases are a match to TRBD1. The V segment lost 7 bases and the J segment 9 bases; nucleotides outside the gene matches: 6. Germline CDR1 reads SGHRS; CDR2 reads YFSETQ. The CDR3 covers 13 residues. CDR3 amino acids: CASGQGAPGEQFF. The DNA of the CDR3 is TGCGCCAGCGGACAGGGGGCGCCGGGTGAGCAGTTCTTC.

The gene calls are TRBV5-1 and TRBJ1-1; no reliable D call. Germline values: CDR1 SGHRS, CDR2 YFSETQ. V dropped 5 bases and J dropped 4 bases, with 12 bases sitting between them. The CDR3 contains 13 residues. This CDR3 reads CASRRGESTEAFF. CDR3 nucleotide sequence: TGCGCCAGCAGGCGGGGTGAGAGCACTGAAGCTTTCTTT.

This clone was seen only a few times. V gene TRBV28 combines with J gene TRBJ2-5; TRBD1 agrees at 7 bases. Germline V lookup: CDR1 MDHEN, CDR2 SYDVKM. The CDR3 is 16 amino acids. The V gene end was trimmed by 1 base and the J gene end by 5 bases; junction bases not matched to a gene: 10. The CDR3 here is CASSLFGTATFETQYF. CDR3 nucleotide sequence: TGTGCCAGCAGTTTATTTGGGACAGCGACCTTTGAGACCCAGTACTTC.

The chain carries TRBV13 and TRBJ2-5, with 13 bases that match TRBD2. This CDR3 is built from 16 residues. Germline trimming cut 7 bases from V and 5 bases from J; bases unmatched to any gene: 10. Germline CDR1 reads PRHDT; CDR2 reads FYEKMQ (reference sequence). The CDR3 region is CASTYRTSGSIETQYF. Written as DNA, the CDR3 is TGTGCCAGCACCTATCGGACTAGCGGGAGTATTGAGACCCAGTACTTC.

V gene TRBV5-4 combines with J gene TRBJ2-1; no clear D. Germline V gives CDR1 SGHNT, CDR2 YYREEE (reference sequence). This CDR3 spans 16 amino acids. The V end was cut by 0 bases, the J end by 6 bases, with 16 bases between. This chain's CDR3 is CASSLGGATSGNEQFF. DNA for the CDR3: TGTGCCAGCAGCTTGGGAGGCGCCACTTCGGGCAATGAGCAGTTCTTC. The full variable domain, rest sourced from reference TRBV5-4 and TRBJ2-1, is ETGVTQSPTHLIKTRGQQVTLRCSSQSGHNTVSWYQQALGQGPQFIFQYYREEENGRGNFPPRFSGLQFPNYSSELNVNALELDDSALYLCASSLGGATSGNEQFFGPGTRLTVL.

V is TRBV27 and J is TRBJ1-1; D is unclear. The CDR3 extends over 15 amino acids. Trimming left V 3 bases short and J 5 bases short, with 16 bases between. Germline lookup yields CDR1 MNHEY and CDR2 SMNVEV (reference sequence). The CDR3 nucleotides are TGTGCCAGCAGTTTTAGAGACATGAGGAGGACTGAAGCTTTCTTT. It is translated as CASSFRDMRRTEAFF.

This chain uses TRBV18 with TRBJ2-7; D perhaps matches TRBD2 (6 bases). The germline V gene has CDR1 KGHSH and CDR2 LQKENI. Trimming left V 2 bases short and J 4 bases short, with 9 bases between. CDR3 length: 13 amino acids. CDR3 in amino acids: CASSPSAGYEQYF. DNA of the CDR3: TGTGCCAGCTCACCATCGGCGGGGTACGAGCAGTACTTC.

There are a few counts of this clone. The rearrangement joins TRBV27 to TRBJ1-5; tentatively, D is TRBD1 (6 bases). Germline lookup yields CDR1 MNHEY and CDR2 SMNVEV (reference sequence). V was cut by 5 bases and J by 2 bases, with 16 bases left in between. The length of the CDR3 is 16 residues. The CDR3 sequence: CASSGLQGLRNQPQHF. CDR3 DNA sequence: TGTGCCAGCAGTGGATTACAGGGATTGCGCAATCAGCCCCAGCATTTT.

V is TRBV5-1 and J is TRBJ2-1, with 8 positions matching TRBD2. Per the germline V gene, CDR1 is SGHRS and CDR2 is YFSETQ. There are 15 residues in the CDR3. Losses at the gene ends were 4 bases for V and 6 bases for J; bases not matched to a gene: 9. The CDR3 DNA is TGCGCCAGCAGCCCAGTCGGGAGGGTGGGCAATGAGCAGTTCTTC. Encoded protein: CASSPVGRVGNEQFF.

The chain joins TRBV24-1 to TRBJ2-3; TRBD2 matches 15 bases. The CDR3 spans 17 residues. Per germline, CDR1 KGHDR and CDR2 SFDVKD. V lost 1 base, J lost 6 bases, and 4 bases stayed unmatched. CDR3 region: CATSDFTGTSGRDTQYF. DNA for the CDR3: TGTGCCACCAGTGATTTTACCGGGACTAGCGGGAGGGATACGCAGTATTTT.

V and J are TRBV18 and TRBJ2-7, with D perhaps matching TRBD1 (6 bases). Germline assignment: CDR1 KGHSH and CDR2 LQKENI. V lost 6 bases to trimming and J lost 7 bases, with 13 bases between them. The CDR3 length is 12 residues. CDR3 residues: CASSSTGSEQYF. In nucleotides, the CDR3 is TGTGCCAGCTCGTCTACAGGGAGTGAGCAGTACTTC.

The CDR3 reads CASSNVGGWEKLFF. CDR3 bases: TGTGCCAGCAGCAACGTGGGGGGTTGGGAAAAACTGTTTTTT. The genes are TRBV6-5 and TRBJ1-4; D perhaps matches TRBD1 (5 bases). The CDR3 spans 14 residues. CDR1 is MNHEY, CDR2 SVGAGI, per germline. V was clipped by 6 bases and J by 8 bases, with 16 bases between them.

This chain uses TRBV5-6 with TRBJ2-2; D possibly corresponds to TRBD2 (6 bases). V was shortened by 5 bases and J by 1 base, with 15 bases between the two germline ends. CDR3 length equals 16 residues. Per germline, CDR1 SGHDT and CDR2 YYEEEE. CDR3 bases: TGTGCCAGCAGAATATACTGGGGGGAGAACACCGGGGAGCTGTTTTTT. It translates to CASRIYWGENTGELFF. Full variable domain (rest looked up from reference TRBV5-6 and TRBJ2-2): DAGVTQSPTHLIKTRGQQVTLRCSPKSGHDTVSWYQQALGQGPQFIFQYYEEEERQRGNFPDRFSGHQFPNYSSELNVNALLLGDSALYLCASRIYWGENTGELFFGEGSRLTVL.

The chain joins TRBV6-2 or TRBV6-3 to TRBJ2-1; D is unresolved. V was pared by 4 bases and J by 9 bases, with 10 bases between. Germline CDR1 MNHEY, CDR2 SVGEGT. This CDR3 contains 12 residues. As DNA, the CDR3 is TGTGCCAGCAGTTTTGTAGCTAGTGAGCAGTTCTTC. This encodes CASSFVASEQFF.

The chain employs TRBV4-3 and TRBJ2-1, with TRBD2 matching over 7 bases. Per germline, CDR1 LGHNA and CDR2 YSLEER. The CDR3 is 16 residues long. The J segment lost 5 bases and the V segment lost 0 bases, leaving 7 bases of the junction unmatched. This chain's CDR3 is CASSQEIRDYNNEQFF. DNA of the CDR3: TGCGCCAGCAGCCAAGAAATACGGGACTACAACAATGAGCAGTTCTTC.

The V call is TRBV7-2, the J call TRBJ1-6, with D hard to call. From germline, CDR1 is SGHTA and CDR2 FQGNSA. Trimming took 4 bases from V and 10 from J, leaving 14 bases between them. The CDR3 loop spans 14 amino acids. DNA for the CDR3: TGTGCCAGCAGCTCGAATCTAGTTAGCTCACCCCTCCACTTT. This sequence encodes CASSSNLVSSPLHF. Full variable domain (missing parts from reference TRBV7-2 and TRBJ1-6): GAGVSQSPSNKVTEKGKDVELRCDPISGHTALYWYRQSLGQGLEFLIYFQGNSAPDKSGLPSDRFSAERTGGSVSTLTIQRTQQEDSAVYLCASSSNLVSSPLHFGNGTRLTVT.

This clone has more than one count but fewer than ten. This chain uses TRBV15 with TRBJ2-3, with 7 bases matching TRBD2. V lost 0 bases, J lost 2 bases, and 8 bases stayed unmatched. CDR1 and CDR2 from the germline V gene are LNHNV and YYDKDF (reference sequence). The CDR3 runs to 17 residues. As DNA, the CDR3 is TGTGCCACCAGCAGAGATGGGGCTAGCGGTCTCACAGATACGCAGTATTTT. Translation: CATSRDGASGLTDTQYF.

This clone has a handful of counts. This sequence joins TRBV19 and TRBJ1-2, with D uncertain. This CDR3 has 13 amino acids. Germline values: CDR1 LNHDA, CDR2 SQIVND (reference sequence). Trimming removed 9 bases at V and 4 bases at J, with 15 bases between. The DNA of the CDR3 is TGTGCCAGCGCGGATCGCCGAATCTATGGCTACACCTTC. This gives the protein CASADRRIYGYTF.

The V call is TRBV3-1 (or the pseudogene TRBV3-2), the J call TRBJ1-1; no definite D call. V shed 4 bases and J shed 2 bases, with 11 bases lying between them. The CDR3 totals 14 residues. Germline V lookup: CDR1 LGHDT, CDR2 YNNKEL (reference sequence). CDR3 DNA sequence: TGTGCCAGCAGCCGAAGCGGGAGTAACACTGAAGCTTTCTTT. It encodes CASSRSGSNTEAFF.

The chain recombines TRBV6-1 with TRBJ1-1; maybe TRBD1 (5 bases). Trimming took off 1 base at V and 12 bases at J, with 15 bases between the two ends. The CDR3 runs to 13 residues. The V gene's germline CDR1 is MNHNS and CDR2 SASEGT. The CDR3 nucleotides read TGTGCCAGCAGTGAAGTGGGGGGGGTAGTAACTTTCTTT. Amino acid sequence: CASSEVGGVVTFF.

This chain joins TRBV6-2 or TRBV6-3 and TRBJ1-5; D gene ambiguous. The germline CDR1 and CDR2 sequences are MNHEY and SVGEGT. This CDR3 has 16 residues. Trimming pared 4 bases from V and 5 bases from J, leaving 18 bases between. CDR3 sequence: CASSFFSKLVDQPQHF. The DNA of the CDR3 is TGTGCCAGCAGTTTCTTCTCAAAGCTCGTCGATCAGCCCCAGCATTTT.

The chain couples TRBV19 to TRBJ2-7; unclear D gene. Germline V gene sequence: CDR1 LNHDA, CDR2 SQIVND (reference sequence). Deletions cut 0 bases from V and 3 bases from J, with 9 bases between. The CDR3 contains 14 residues. CDR3 in DNA: TGTGCCAGTAGTATAGATGGCCGATACTACGAGCAGTACTTC. Protein sequence: CASSIDGRYYEQYF.

V usage is TRBV3-1 (or the pseudogene TRBV3-2) and J usage is TRBJ1-3, with a tentative D call TRBD1 (6 bases). Germline V CDR1 and CDR2: LGHDT, YNNKEL (reference sequence). This CDR3 comprises 17 residues. V was pared by 1 base and J by 0 bases, with 13 bases between. The CDR3 nucleotides are TGTGCCAGCAGCCAAGGAGGACAGACTTTCTCTGGAAACACCATATATTTT. Protein product: CASSQGGQTFSGNTIYF.

This sequence joins TRBV6-2 or TRBV6-3 and TRBJ1-4, with D uncertain. V shed 2 bases and J shed 5 bases, with 9 bases lying between them. The CDR3 totals 14 residues. From germline, CDR1 is MNHEY and CDR2 SVGEGT. The CDR3 sequence: CASSYLGLNEKLFF. As DNA, the CDR3 is TGTGCCAGCAGTTACCTGGGCTTGAATGAAAAACTGTTTTTT.

The gene calls are TRBV19 and TRBJ1-6, with TRBD1 matching over 9 bases. The V gene's germline CDR1 is LNHDA and CDR2 SQIVND (reference sequence). V shed 4 bases, J shed 7 bases, and the junction held 5 bases outside the gene matches. This CDR3 is built from 15 residues. The chain's CDR3 is CASSTDRGINSPLHF. The CDR3, as DNA: TGTGCCAGTAGTACGGACAGGGGTATCAATTCACCCCTCCACTTT. The complete variable domain, with remaining parts taken from reference TRBV19 and TRBJ1-6, reads DGGITQSPKYLFRKEGQNVTLSCEQNLNHDAMYWYRQDPGQGLRLIYYSQIVNDFQKGDIAEGYSVSREKKESFPLTVTSAQKNPTAFYLCASSTDRGINSPLHFGNGTRLTVT.